This T cell receptor (beta chain) was identified in a study of blood T cell repertoires in COVID-19. Study-wide background: Donors in the United States, Italy and Spain gave samples during acute or convalescent COVID-19. PBMCs, B-cell-depleted T cells, or T cells were the source of the cDNA or gDNA that made up the material.

This clone was observed once. The ends were cut back, 2 bases at V and 6 bases at J, with 11 bases in the middle. Germline V gene lookup returns CDR1 MNHEY and CDR2 SMNVEV (reference sequence). The CDR3 is made up of 15 amino acids. In the study's own analysis: Nucleated cell counts were estimated from reference gene primer amplification. Using immunoSEQ multiplex PCR, the repertoire was profiled, and TCRdb retains in-frame clones only, with some absent. The V and J calls and clone size were taken over from that table, and D and trimming were inferred from the DNA. The sample yields more than 150,000 clones, about 80% seen once.

This rearrangement joins TRBV27 to TRBJ1-6; D remains unclear. The sample consisted of peripheral blood. The sequence was obtained from a human donor in a cohort sampled during active COVID-19. CDR3 in amino acids: CASSLEVSSNSPLHF. CDR3 bases: TGTGCCAGCAGTTTAGAGGTCAGCTCTAATTCACCCCTCCACTTT.